This TCR beta chain originates from a study of CD8 T cells in Susac syndrome. RNA, at about 0.5 to 1 ug, was reverse transcribed with random hexamers. TCR beta CDR3 was amplified by immunoSEQ covering 54 Vbeta and 13 Jbeta. TCRdb fed the immunoSEQ multiplex PCR reads into MiXCR, producing one record per CDR3 protein. The profile shows around 230,000 distinct CDR3 sequences, about 96% of them singletons. The CDR3 is 15 amino acids. Trimming removed 0 bases from V and 0 bases from J, with 9 bases in between. The germline V gene encodes CDR1 DFQATT and CDR2 SNEGSKA (reference sequence). From blood CD8+ and CD4+ T cells, the TCR beta chain was sequenced. Purification of the CD8+ and CD4+ T cells relied on negative isolation, and TEMRA cells underwent FACS enrichment.

The sequenced sample was CD4+ T cells from PBMCs. V gene TRBV20-1 combines with J gene TRBJ2-1, with D possibly being TRBD2 (5 bases). The sequence derives from a human donor with multiple sclerosis. CDR3 residues: CSAREGASSYNEQFF. Written as DNA, the CDR3 is TGCAGTGCTAGAGAGGGAGCGTCCTCCTACAATGAGCAGTTCTTC.